This paragraph covers one TCR beta chain sequence. V lost 6 bases to trimming and J lost 6 bases; unmatched junction nucleotides: 16. This CDR3 has 17 amino acids. The authors ran a second PCR of roughly 6 to 12 cycles using a sample-barcoded 5' primer and a J-beta primer mix. Via MiXCR, TCRdb re-called the 5' RACE reads, giving one row per CDR3 protein. The sample has 1.6 million or so distinct CDR3 sequences; around 35% are singletons. This specimen belongs to a study of blood T cells in healthy people across ages. Per sample, at least 5.5 micrograms of total RNA were extracted. This receptor was identified in a woman aged 25 to 39 in good health. J is TRBJ2-1 and V is TRBV12-3 or TRBV12-4, with 8 positions matching TRBD2. Sequencing input: blood. The CDR3 is CASSERGFLAGSNEQFF. CDR3 nucleotide sequence: TGTGCCAGCAGCGAGAGGGGGTTTCTAGCGGGTTCCAATGAGCAGTTCTTC.